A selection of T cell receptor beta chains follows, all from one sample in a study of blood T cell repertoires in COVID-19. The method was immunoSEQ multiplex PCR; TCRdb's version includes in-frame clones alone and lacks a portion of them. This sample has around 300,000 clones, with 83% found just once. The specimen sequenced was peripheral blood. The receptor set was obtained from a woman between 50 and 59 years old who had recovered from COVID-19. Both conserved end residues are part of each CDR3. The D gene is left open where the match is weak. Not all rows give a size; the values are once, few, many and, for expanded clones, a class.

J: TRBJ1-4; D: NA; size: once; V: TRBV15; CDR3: CATSRDSSNEKLFF; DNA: TGTGCCACCAGCAGGGACAGCTCTAATGAAAAACTGTTTTTT
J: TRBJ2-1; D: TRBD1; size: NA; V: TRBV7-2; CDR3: CASSLLQGARDEQFF; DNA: TGTGCCAGCAGCTTACTTCAGGGGGCGAGAGATGAGCAGTTCTTC
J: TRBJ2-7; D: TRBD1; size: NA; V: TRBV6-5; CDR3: CASSYSGGKDEQYF; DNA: TGTGCCAGCAGTTACTCAGGGGGCAAGGACGAGCAGTACTTC
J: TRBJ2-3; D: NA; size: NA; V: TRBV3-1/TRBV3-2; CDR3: CASSQVPFQTDTQYF; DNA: TGTGCCAGCAGCCAAGTACCGTTCCAGACAGATACGCAGTATTTT
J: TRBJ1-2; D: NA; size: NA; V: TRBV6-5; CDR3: CASSYSSQRGYGYTF; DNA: TGTGCCAGCAGTTACTCGTCCCAACGGGGCTATGGCTACACCTTC
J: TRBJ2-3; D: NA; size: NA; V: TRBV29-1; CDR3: CSVKQGTHTDTQYF; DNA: TGCAGCGTAAAACAGGGGACTCACACAGATACGCAGTATTTT
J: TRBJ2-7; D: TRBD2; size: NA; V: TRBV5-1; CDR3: CASSSRLAGDYEQYF; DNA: TGCGCCAGCAGCTCACGACTAGCGGGAGATTACGAGCAGTACTTC
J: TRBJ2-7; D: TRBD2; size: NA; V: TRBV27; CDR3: CASSSVAGVYF; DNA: TGTGCCAGCAGTTCCGTGGCGGGGGTGTACTTC
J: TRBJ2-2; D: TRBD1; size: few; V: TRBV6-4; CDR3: CASSDGTDTGELFF; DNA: TGTGCCAGCAGTGACGGGACAGACACCGGGGAGCTGTTTTTT
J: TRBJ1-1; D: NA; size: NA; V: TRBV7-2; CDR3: CASSPSRSGNTEAFF; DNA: TGTGCCAGCAGCCCATCACGTTCGGGGAACACTGAAGCTTTCTTT
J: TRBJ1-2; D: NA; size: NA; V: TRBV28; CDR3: CASSRQPGQYGYTF; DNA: TGTGCCAGCAGTCGACAGCCGGGACAATATGGCTACACCTTC
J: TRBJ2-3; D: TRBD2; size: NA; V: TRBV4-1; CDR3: CASSPGGGGSYTDTQYF; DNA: TGCGCCAGCAGCCCTGGCGGGGGGGGCTCCTACACAGATACGCAGTATTTT
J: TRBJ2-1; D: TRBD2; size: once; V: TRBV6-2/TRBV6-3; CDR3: CASSYAISGGPTSYNEQFF; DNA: TGTGCCAGCAGTTACGCGATCAGCGGGGGCCCAACTTCCTACAATGAGCAGTTCTTC
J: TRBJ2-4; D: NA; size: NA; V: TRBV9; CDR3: CASSAQGETGDIQYF; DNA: TGTGCCAGCAGCGCCCAGGGTGAGACAGGTGACATTCAGTACTTC
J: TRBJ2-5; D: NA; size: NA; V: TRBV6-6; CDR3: CASSYQSGWAPETQYF; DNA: TGTGCCAGCAGTTACCAATCTGGGTGGGCCCCAGAGACCCAGTACTTC
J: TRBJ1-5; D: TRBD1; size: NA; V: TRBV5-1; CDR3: CASSSGQGGLGQPQHF; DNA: TGCGCCAGCAGCTCCGGACAGGGAGGACTGGGTCAGCCCCAGCATTTT
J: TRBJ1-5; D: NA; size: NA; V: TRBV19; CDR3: CASSKQDLSNQPQHF; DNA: TGTGCCAGTAGTAAACAGGACCTTAGCAATCAGCCCCAGCATTTT
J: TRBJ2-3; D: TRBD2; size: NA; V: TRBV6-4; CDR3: CASSDSTSGGGTDTQYF; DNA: TGTGCCAGCAGTGACTCGACTAGCGGGGGGGGCACAGATACGCAGTATTTT
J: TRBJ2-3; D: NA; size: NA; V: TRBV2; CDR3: CASSEGQSSGWADTQYF; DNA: TGTGCCAGCAGTGAAGGGCAGAGTAGCGGTTGGGCAGATACGCAGTATTTT
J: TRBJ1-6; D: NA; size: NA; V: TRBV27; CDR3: CASSLTGGPYNSPLHF; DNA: TGTGCCAGCAGTTTAACAGGTGGCCCCTATAATTCACCCCTCCACTTT
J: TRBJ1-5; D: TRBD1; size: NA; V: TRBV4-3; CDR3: CASSQDPYVTGGNQPQHF; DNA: TGCGCCAGCAGCCAAGATCCTTATGTGACAGGGGGCAATCAGCCCCAGCATTTT
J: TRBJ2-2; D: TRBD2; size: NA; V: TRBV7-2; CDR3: CASSLASGGASGELFF; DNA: TGTGCCAGCAGCTTGGCTAGCGGGGGGGCTTCCGGGGAGCTGTTTTTT